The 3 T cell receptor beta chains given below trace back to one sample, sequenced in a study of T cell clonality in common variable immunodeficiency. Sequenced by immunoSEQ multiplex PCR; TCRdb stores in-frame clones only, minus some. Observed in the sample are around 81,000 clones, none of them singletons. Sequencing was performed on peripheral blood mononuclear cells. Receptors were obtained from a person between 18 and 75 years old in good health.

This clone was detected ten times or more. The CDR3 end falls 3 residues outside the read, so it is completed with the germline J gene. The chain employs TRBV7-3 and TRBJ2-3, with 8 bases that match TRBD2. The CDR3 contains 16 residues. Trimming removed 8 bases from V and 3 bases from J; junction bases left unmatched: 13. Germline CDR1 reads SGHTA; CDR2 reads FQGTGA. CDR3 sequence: CASASAGTRTTDTQYF. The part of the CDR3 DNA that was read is TGTGCCAGCGCATCCGCAGGGACTAGAACTACAGATACG.

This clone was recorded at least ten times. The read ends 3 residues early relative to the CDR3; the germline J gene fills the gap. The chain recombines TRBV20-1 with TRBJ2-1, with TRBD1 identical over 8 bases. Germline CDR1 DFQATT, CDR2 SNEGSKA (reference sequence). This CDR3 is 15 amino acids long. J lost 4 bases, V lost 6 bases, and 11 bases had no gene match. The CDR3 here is CSAHRPGTGYNEQFF. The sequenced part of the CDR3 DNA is TGCAGTGCGCACCGACCCGGGACAGGTTACAATGAG.

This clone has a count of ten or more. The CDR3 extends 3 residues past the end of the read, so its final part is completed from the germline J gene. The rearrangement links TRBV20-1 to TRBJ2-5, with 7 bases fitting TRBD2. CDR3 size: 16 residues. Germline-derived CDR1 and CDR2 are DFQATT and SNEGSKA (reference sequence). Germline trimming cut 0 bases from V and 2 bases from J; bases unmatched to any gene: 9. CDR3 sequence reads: CSARDPYGGEQETQYF. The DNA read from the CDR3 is TGCAGTGCTAGAGATCCGTATGGGGGGGAACAAGAGACC.